This entry lists 5 T cell receptor beta chains sequenced from one sample in a study of identical twins. TCRdb redid the calling of the 5' RACE reads with MiXCR, one entry per CDR3 protein. Here the sample spans 200,000 to 300,000 distinct CDR3 sequences, about 7% being singletons. These sequences were also reported in another study, on yellow fever vaccine responses in identical twins.

The sequenced sample consisted of memory (CD45RO+) T cells sorted from blood. All receptors come from a young woman in good health.

DNA of the CDR3: TGTGCCAGCAGTTTTCTGGCAGCCTCTGAAAAACTGTTTTTT. Translated: CASSFLAASEKLFF. This rearrangement joins TRBV12-3 or TRBV12-4 to TRBJ1-4, with unresolved D. Trimming removed 3 bases from V and 7 bases from J, with 12 bases in between. This CDR3 is 14 amino acids long.

This clonotype was found a few times. The chain couples TRBV3-1 to TRBJ2-5, with D perhaps TRBD2 (6 bases). Looked up from germline, CDR1 is LGHDT and CDR2 is YNNKEL (reference sequence). CDR3 length: 17 amino acids. V was shortened by 1 base and J by 2 bases, with 17 bases between the two germline ends. DNA of the CDR3: TGTGCCAGCAGCCAAGCCCCTACTAGCCGCCCACAAGAGACCCAGTACTTC. This encodes CASSQAPTSRPQETQYF.

This clonotype appeared a few times. CDR3 nucleotide sequence: TGCGCCAGCAGTCACCCCGCAGGATCGGGGGTGAATGAGCAGTTCTTC. Translating it yields CASSHPAGSGVNEQFF. This chain connects TRBV10-1 to TRBJ2-1, with D possibly matching TRBD2 (6 bases). Trimming left V 5 bases short and J 7 bases short, with 21 bases between. The CDR3 is 16 amino acids. The germline CDR1 and CDR2 sequences are WNHNN and SYGVQD (reference sequence).

This clonotype was seen repeatedly, ten times or more. V and J are TRBV4-1 and TRBJ2-6, with unresolved D. Germline CDR1 reads MGHRA; CDR2 reads YSYEKL. Trimming shortened V by 0 bases and J by 0 bases, and 6 bases separated the two germline ends. The CDR3 consists of 16 residues. Here the CDR3 reads CASSQDWSSGANVLTF. In DNA form, the CDR3 reads TGCGCCAGCAGCCAAGATTGGAGCTCTGGGGCCAACGTCCTGACTTTC.

This clonotype was seen ten or more times. The chain combines TRBV10-3 with TRBJ2-2, with 8 bases fitting TRBD1. The CDR3 sequence is 15 residues long. V was clipped by 5 bases and J by 3 bases; unmatched bases: 5. Germline CDR1 ENHRY, CDR2 SYGVKD. The CDR3 DNA is TGTGCCATCAGTCCTACGACAGGGGACACCGGGGAGCTGTTTTTT. It codes for CAISPTTGDTGELFF.